This T cell receptor (beta chain) is from a study of shared clonotypes between healthy human individuals. The wider study: Every donor yielded three CD4 naive, three CD4 memory, two CD8 naive and one CD8 memory plate.

Trimming removed 4 bases from V and 0 bases from J; junction bases left unmatched: 6. The CDR3 is made up of 16 amino acids. Germline CDR1 is SGHAT and CDR2 is FQNNGV. Sequencing was performed with immunoSEQ multiplex PCR; in TCRdb, only in-frame clones are kept and a portion is missing. Here the sample spans about 1.5 million clones, 98% being singletons. The specimen sequenced was naive CD4+ T cells sorted from blood. Documented subset: CD45RA+ positively selected. The receptor comes from a man aged 25 to 45 in good health. This rearrangement joins TRBV11-2 to TRBJ1-2, with TRBD1 matching 9 bases. The CDR3 spells CASSYPTGGANYGYTF. In DNA form, the CDR3 reads TGTGCCAGCAGCTACCCAACAGGGGGCGCTAACTATGGCTACACCTTC.